Presented here are 25 T cell receptor beta chains from one specimen sequenced in a study of T cell responses to AZD1222 COVID-19 vaccine. Assay: immunoSEQ multiplex PCR; the TCRdb copy retains only in-frame clones and omits some. The table has 150,000 or so clones, approximately 90% seen once; the top ten hold roughly 1.4%. Sequencing used peripheral blood, obtained 28 days after the second AZD1222 dose. Receptors originate from an adult who received the AZD1222 COVID-19 vaccine.

The CDR3: CASSQFNQPQHF. DNA for the CDR3: TGTGCCAGCAGCCAGTTCAATCAGCCCCAGCATTTT. V and J are TRBV12-3 or TRBV12-4 and TRBJ1-5; D is undetermined. The V end was cut by 6 bases, the J end by 3 bases, with 6 bases between. The length of the CDR3 is 12 residues.

The CDR3 loop reads CASSQDTGGGTEAFF. The CDR3 region has the DNA TGTGCCAGCAGCCAAGATACGGGGGGTGGCACTGAAGCTTTCTTT. V usage is TRBV14 and J usage is TRBJ1-1; D perhaps matches TRBD1 (5 bases). The CDR3 totals 15 residues. CDR1 is SGHDN, CDR2 FVKESK, per germline. V lost 0 bases to trimming and J lost 4 bases, with 12 bases between them.

This clone was seen a handful of times. V gene TRBV6-1 combines with J gene TRBJ2-5; perhaps D is TRBD1 or TRBD2 (5 bases each). The CDR3 sequence is 14 residues long. The germline CDR1 and CDR2 sequences are MNHNS and SASEGT. V gave up 3 bases and J gave up 5 bases, with 13 bases separating them. CDR3 in DNA: TGTGCCAGCAGTGAGTTTGGGACGGGGGAGACCCAGTACTTC. It yields the protein CASSEFGTGETQYF.

CDR3: CASSRQTNTGELFF. The CDR3 DNA follows: TGTGCCAGCAGCCGACAGACGAACACCGGGGAGCTGTTTTTT. The V and J genes are TRBV2 and TRBJ2-2, with D tentatively TRBD1 (5 bases). Looked up from germline, CDR1 is SNHLY and CDR2 is FYNNEI. V was clipped by 6 bases and J by 0 bases, with 8 bases between them. CDR3 size: 14 residues. Supplemented by reference TRBV2 and TRBJ2-2, the full variable domain reads EPEVTQTPSHQVTQMGQEVILRCVPISNHLYFYWYRQILGQKVEFLVSFYNNEISEKSEIFDDQFSVERPDGSNFTLKIRSTKLEDSAMYFCASSRQTNTGELFFGEGSRLTVL.

The chain joins TRBV28 to TRBJ2-1, with TRBD1 identical over 8 bases. The CDR3 is 15 amino acids. Germline CDR1 reads MDHEN; CDR2 reads SYDVKM. Losses at the gene ends were 3 bases for V and 4 bases for J; bases not matched to a gene: 5. CDR3 DNA: TGTGCCAGCAGTTTCGGACAGGGTAGTTACAATGAGCAGTTCTTC. Protein: CASSFGQGSYNEQFF. The full variable domain, rest sourced from reference TRBV28 and TRBJ2-1, is DVKVTQSSRYLVKRTGEKVFLECVQDMDHENMFWYRQDPGLGLRLIYFSYDVKMKEKGDIPEGYSVSREKKERFSLILESASTNQTSMYLCASSFGQGSYNEQFFGPGTRLTVL.

V and J are TRBV5-4 and TRBJ2-3, with 9 nucleotides matching TRBD2. V dropped 3 bases and J dropped 6; count of bases not matched to a gene: 8. Germline values: CDR1 SGHNT, CDR2 YYREEE (reference sequence). The CDR3 covers 15 residues. CDR3 sequence (DNA): TGTGCCAGCAGCTCGGGACTAGCTTCAGGGGATACGCAGTATTTT. Residues: CASSSGLASGDTQYF.

V and J are TRBV5-1 and TRBJ1-1; possibly TRBD1 for D (5 bases). Germline-derived CDR1 and CDR2 are SGHRS and YFSETQ. Trimming removed 7 bases from V and 0 bases from J, with 10 bases in between. CDR3 length equals 13 residues. The CDR3 DNA reads as TGCGCCAGCCGGGACCCCGTGAACACTGAAGCTTTCTTT. Translated: CASRDPVNTEAFF. Variable domain in full (rest from reference TRBV5-1 and TRBJ1-1): KAGVTQTPRYLIKTRGQQVTLSCSPISGHRSVSWYQQTPGQGLQFLFEYFSETQRNKGNFPGRFSGRQFSNSRSEMNVSTLELGDSALYLCASRDPVNTEAFFGQGTRLTVV.

This clone was detected only a few times. V usage is TRBV28 and J usage is TRBJ1-1; D gene uncertain. CDR3 length: 14 amino acids. Germline V CDR1 and CDR2: MDHEN, SYDVKM. V lost 6 bases and J lost 1, with 12 bases in between. In nucleotides, the CDR3 is TGTGCCAGCAGGGAGGGAGGGCAGAACACTGAAGCTTTCTTT. Translation: CASREGGQNTEAFF.

The J gene is TRBJ2-1, the V gene TRBV5-5; TRBD2 might be the D (6 bases). Germline-derived CDR1 and CDR2 are SGHKS and YYEKEE (reference sequence). Trimming stripped 5 bases from V and 9 bases from J, with 15 bases between. The CDR3 has 13 residues. CDR3 in amino acids: CASRAWDWGEQFF. The DNA for the CDR3 is TGTGCCAGCAGGGCGTGGGACTGGGGTGAGCAGTTCTTC.

This clone was counted a single time. The CDR3 reads CAWKAPGVYNEQFF. Written as DNA, the CDR3 is TGTGCCTGGAAGGCCCCCGGAGTCTACAATGAGCAGTTCTTC. The chain is built from TRBV30 and TRBJ2-1; no firm D call. This CDR3 contains 14 residues. Trimming pared 4 bases from V and 3 bases from J, leaving 13 bases between. The germline V gene encodes CDR1 GTSNPN and CDR2 SVGIG (reference sequence).

This chain joins TRBV19 and TRBJ2-7, with 11 bases matching TRBD2. The germline V gene encodes CDR1 LNHDA and CDR2 SQIVND (reference sequence). The CDR3 sequence is 18 residues long. V lost 5 bases and J lost 0; bases outside the gene matches: 12. CDR3 DNA sequence: TGTGCCAGTAGTCGGGGACTAGCGGCTATTGGGAGCTCCTACGAGCAGTACTTC. This encodes CASSRGLAAIGSSYEQYF.

The chain has TRBV5-1 and TRBJ2-5; possible D gene TRBD1, 6 bases. CDR1 and CDR2 (germline): SGHRS, YFSETQ. This CDR3 region has 15 residues. The V end was cut by 0 bases, the J end by 4 bases, with 13 bases between. DNA for the CDR3: TGCGCCAGCAGCTTGGACAGGGTCTATTCAGAGACCCAGTACTTC. Amino acids: CASSLDRVYSETQYF. Full variable domain (missing parts from reference TRBV5-1 and TRBJ2-5): KAGVTQTPRYLIKTRGQQVTLSCSPISGHRSVSWYQQTPGQGLQFLFEYFSETQRNKGNFPGRFSGRQFSNSRSEMNVSTLELGDSALYLCASSLDRVYSETQYFGPGTRLLVL.

The chain couples TRBV11-2 to TRBJ1-6; a possible D gene is TRBD1 (6 bases). The CDR3 consists of 16 residues. Germline loops: CDR1 SGHAT, CDR2 FQNNGV. Trimming left V 4 bases short and J 3 bases short, with 13 bases between. CDR3 residues: CASSSADRFYNSPLHF. The DNA of the CDR3 is TGTGCCAGCAGCTCTGCCGACAGGTTCTATAATTCACCCCTCCACTTT.

The V call is TRBV7-9, the J call TRBJ2-1; 7 positions agree with TRBD2. V trimming: 5 bases; J trimming: 7 bases; junction bases outside the gene matches: 5. The CDR3 runs to 13 residues. Germline CDR1 and CDR2: SEHNR and FQNEAQ (reference sequence). CDR3 sequence: CASSRRGKNEQFF. CDR3 DNA sequence: TGTGCCAGCAGCAGGCGGGGGAAGAATGAGCAGTTCTTC. The variable domain in full, completed from reference TRBV7-9 and TRBJ2-1, reads DTGVSQNPRHKITKRGQNVTFRCDPISEHNRLYWYRQTLGQGPEFLTYFQNEAQLEKSRLLSDRFSAERPKGSFSTLEIQRTEQGDSAMYLCASSRRGKNEQFFGPGTRLTVL.

This clone was seen a handful of times. The chain employs TRBV4-3 and TRBJ1-4; TRBD1 is a possible D gene (5 bases). Germline V gives CDR1 LGHNA, CDR2 YSLEER. The CDR3 loop spans 15 amino acids. The V end was cut by 0 bases, the J end by 4 bases, with 9 bases between. Here the CDR3 reads CASSQEGTRNEKLFF. CDR3 sequence (DNA): TGCGCCAGCAGCCAAGAAGGGACCCGTAATGAAAAACTGTTTTTT.

The J gene is TRBJ2-6, the V gene TRBV7-2; 9 nucleotides align to TRBD1. Germline CDR1 is SGHTA and CDR2 is FQGNSA. V lost 4 bases to trimming and J lost 0 bases; unmatched junction nucleotides: 7. CDR3 length: 18 amino acids. CDR3 nucleotide sequence: TGTGCCAGCAGCTCTACCGGGACAGGGAGCTCTGGGGCCAACGTCCTGACTTTC. Translating it yields CASSSTGTGSSGANVLTF.

J is TRBJ1-5 and V is TRBV6-6; D remains ambiguous. V was clipped by 6 bases and J by 9 bases, with 18 bases between them. Germline values: CDR1 MNHNY, CDR2 SVGAGI (reference sequence). The CDR3 is made up of 14 amino acids. Here the CDR3 reads CASRRQTPGWPQHF. The CDR3, as DNA: TGTGCCAGCAGACGCCAGACCCCCGGCTGGCCCCAGCATTTT.

The genes are TRBV4-1 and TRBJ2-1; D not certain. The V gene's germline CDR1 is MGHRA and CDR2 YSYEKL. The CDR3 length is 12 residues. Trimming took off 4 bases at V and 9 bases at J, with 10 bases between the two ends. The CDR3 here is CASSPWAGEQFF. DNA of the CDR3: TGCGCCAGCAGCCCTTGGGCCGGTGAGCAGTTCTTC.

The chain carries TRBV2 and TRBJ1-5, with TRBD1 as a possible D gene (5 bases). Trimming left V 0 bases short and J 3 bases short, with 9 bases between. CDR3 length: 15 amino acids. CDR1 SNHLY and CDR2 FYNNEI come from the germline V gene. The CDR3 reads CASSEARAFNQPQHF. The CDR3 coding sequence is TGTGCCAGCAGTGAAGCCAGGGCCTTCAATCAGCCCCAGCATTTT. Complete variable domain (other parts from reference TRBV2 and TRBJ1-5): EPEVTQTPSHQVTQMGQEVILRCVPISNHLYFYWYRQILGQKVEFLVSFYNNEISEKSEIFDDQFSVERPDGSNFTLKIRSTKLEDSAMYFCASSEARAFNQPQHFGDGTRLSIL.

This chain connects TRBV19 to TRBJ2-7, with TRBD2 identical over 7 bases. This CDR3 is 12 amino acids long. Looked up from germline, CDR1 is LNHDA and CDR2 is SQIVND (reference sequence). V lost 6 bases to trimming and J lost 6 bases; unmatched junction nucleotides: 5. The chain's CDR3 is CASRSGKSEQYF. CDR3 coding DNA: TGTGCCAGTAGAAGCGGGAAGAGCGAGCAGTACTTC.

The chain couples TRBV30 to TRBJ1-2; D is uncertain. Germline V lookup: CDR1 GTSNPN, CDR2 SVGIG (reference sequence). The CDR3 has 15 residues. Trimming pared 1 base from V and 2 bases from J, leaving 14 bases between. CDR3 sequence: CAWSGMARKNYGYTF. For the CDR3, the DNA is TGTGCCTGGAGTGGGATGGCTCGAAAGAACTATGGCTACACCTTC.

This clone occurred once. The chain joins TRBV5-5 to TRBJ2-2, with D perhaps TRBD1 (5 bases). The V gene's germline CDR1 is SGHKS and CDR2 YYEKEE (reference sequence). Deletions cut 5 bases from V and 6 bases from J, with 14 bases between. The CDR3 loop spans 14 amino acids. CDR3 protein: CASRPDSLPGELFF. CDR3 coding DNA: TGTGCCAGCAGACCCGACAGTCTTCCCGGGGAGCTGTTTTTT.

The chain has TRBV21-1 and TRBJ1-1. TRBV21-1 is labeled a pseudogene. The CDR3 loop spans 14 amino acids. CDR3 bases: TGTGCCAGCAGGGTCTGGGGGGCCTTCACTGAAGCTTTCTTT. Amino acid sequence: CASRVWGAFTEAFF.

V gene TRBV4-1 combines with J gene TRBJ1-3; possibly TRBD1 for D (5 bases). This CDR3 contains 12 residues. Deletions cut 3 bases from V and 9 bases from J, with 9 bases between. Germline lookup yields CDR1 MGHRA and CDR2 YSYEKL. CDR3 region: CASSHDGGTIYF. As DNA, the CDR3 is TGCGCCAGCAGCCACGATGGGGGCACCATATATTTT.

The chain has TRBV10-3 and TRBJ1-2; D perhaps matches TRBD1 (6 bases). CDR1 is ENHRY, CDR2 SYGVKD, per germline. Trimming left V 4 bases short and J 7 bases short, with 22 bases between. The CDR3 contains 16 residues. CDR3 in amino acids: CAISGRRQGIDGGYTF. CDR3 DNA: TGTGCCATCAGTGGTAGGCGGCAGGGGATTGATGGTGGCTACACCTTC.